The 10 T cell receptor beta chains reported below all come from one sample, sequenced in a study of CD8+CD57+ T cells in acquired aplastic anemia. Genomic DNA provided the template from which TCR beta VDJ and CDR3 profiles were obtained. A single record per CDR3 protein comes from TCRdb applying MiXCR to the reads. The repertoire holds approximately 65,000 distinct CDR3 sequences, with 45% to 70% as singletons. What was sequenced was sorted CD4+, CD8+, or CD8+CD57+ T cells (not recorded which) from PBMCs. The source of these receptors is a human donor in good health, serving as a control.

The V call is TRBV2, the J call TRBJ1-1; a possible D gene is TRBD1 (6 bases). CDR1 SNHLY and CDR2 FYNNEI come from the germline V gene. The V end was cut by 3 bases, the J end by 9 bases, with 20 bases between. The CDR3 length is 15 residues. The CDR3 region is CASSELSGLGGKAFF. DNA for the CDR3: TGTGCCAGCAGTGAGCTGTCCGGCCTAGGGGGGAAAGCTTTCTTT.

This clonotype was seen more than once but under ten times. The V and J genes are TRBV6-2 or TRBV6-3 and TRBJ1-5; 9 positions agree with TRBD1. Germline V gene data show CDR1 as MNHEY and CDR2 as SVGEGT. CDR3 size: 18 residues. With V trimmed by 2 bases and J by 2 bases, 10 bases remained unmatched. The CDR3 here is CASSYPGTGIVGNQPQHF. CDR3 coding DNA: TGTGCCAGCAGTTACCCCGGGACAGGGATTGTGGGCAATCAGCCCCAGCATTTT.

The sample holds a few counts of this clonotype. This chain links TRBV15 with TRBJ1-5; TRBD1 might be the D (5 bases). The CDR3 runs 14 residues. V lost 4 bases and J 9 bases, leaving 16 bases between the germline ends. Germline lookup yields CDR1 LNHNV and CDR2 YYDKDF (reference sequence). Here the CDR3 reads CATSTRVSDRPQHF. CDR3 nucleotides: TGTGCCACCAGCACCAGGGTGAGCGATCGGCCCCAGCATTTT.

The chain combines TRBV2 with TRBJ2-3; 8 bases are shared with TRBD2. Germline V CDR1 and CDR2: SNHLY, FYNNEI. The CDR3 sequence is 16 residues long. V lost 4 bases and J lost 2; bases outside the gene matches: 8. Written as DNA, the CDR3 is TGTGCCAGCAGTGTCCCCCTAGCGGGTCTCACAGATACGCAGTATTTT. Protein: CASSVPLAGLTDTQYF. The whole variable domain, remainder taken from reference TRBV2 and TRBJ2-3, is EPEVTQTPSHQVTQMGQEVILRCVPISNHLYFYWYRQILGQKVEFLVSFYNNEISEKSEIFDDQFSVERPDGSNFTLKIRSTKLEDSAMYFCASSVPLAGLTDTQYFGPGTRLTVL.

This clonotype appeared a single time. The chain carries TRBV20-1 and TRBJ1-1, with unresolved D. Between the trimmed V and J ends, which lost 0 bases and 3 bases, there was a span of 14 bases. Germline lookup yields CDR1 DFQATT and CDR2 SNEGSKA (reference sequence). There are 15 residues in the CDR3. The CDR3 region is CSARDVGVQHTEAFF. DNA for the CDR3: TGCAGTGCTAGAGACGTTGGAGTACAGCACACTGAAGCTTTCTTT.

The chain has TRBV19 and TRBJ2-1, with TRBD2 matching 9 bases. Per germline, CDR1 LNHDA and CDR2 SQIVND (reference sequence). The CDR3 contains 15 residues. Trimming at V came to 9 bases and at J to 9 bases, leaving 15 bases not matched to a gene. The DNA for the CDR3 is TGTGCCAGCGTTTCCGGCGGGGGGGCGGGTGGTGAGCAGTTCTTC. Protein sequence: CASVSGGGAGGEQFF.

Of note for this clonotype: The CDR3 does not close with the conserved phenylalanine or tryptophan, likely indicating a read error. The CDR3 here is CASSLAPAGGRTGELFL. CDR3 DNA: TGTGCCAGCAGCTTGGCCCCAGCGGGAGGACGCACCGGGGAGCTGTTTCTT. This chain links TRBV5-6 with TRBJ2-2; the match to TRBD2 covers 9 bases. V lost 0 bases to trimming and J lost 4 bases; unmatched junction nucleotides: 7. CDR3 size: 17 residues. CDR1 and CDR2 from the germline V gene are SGHDT and YYEEEE.

This clonotype was found a few times. J is TRBJ2-7 and V is TRBV20-1, with a possible D match to TRBD2 (7 bases). The CDR3 is 15 amino acids. V lost 0 bases to trimming and J lost 6 bases, with 18 bases between them. Looked up from germline, CDR1 is DFQATT and CDR2 is SNEGSKA (reference sequence). CDR3 DNA: TGCAGTGCTAGAGAAATGGAGGGGGGGCTCGGCGAGCAGTACGTC. It codes for CSAREMEGGLGEQYV.

The chain couples TRBV24-1 to TRBJ2-2, with 12 bases aligning to TRBD2. J lost 6 bases, V lost 0 bases, and 1 base had no gene match. There are 16 residues in the CDR3. Per germline, CDR1 KGHDR and CDR2 SFDVKD. In DNA form, the CDR3 reads TGTGCCACCAGTGATTTGTGGACTAGCGGGGCCGGGGAGCTGTTTTTT. It codes for CATSDLWTSGAGELFF.

This clonotype showed up many times. In DNA form, the CDR3 reads TGTGCCAGCAGCCAAGCCGAGCGGAGGGCCAGTGAGCAGTTCTTC. Encoded protein: CASSQAERRASEQFF. The V and J genes are TRBV3-1 and TRBJ2-1; D perhaps matches TRBD2 (6 bases). Trimming left V 1 base short and J 9 bases short, with 16 bases between. Germline V gene data show CDR1 as LGHDT and CDR2 as YNNKEL (reference sequence). The CDR3 is made up of 15 amino acids.